A single sample gave rise to the 14 T cell receptor beta chains below, sequenced in a study of T cells after yellow fever vaccination. TCRdb fed the 5' RACE reads into MiXCR, producing one record per CDR3 protein. The table lists about 300,000 distinct CDR3 sequences, around 7% of them singletons. The input for sequencing was PBMCs, taken approximately 47 days after the first yellow fever vaccination. Receptors originate from a man aged 18 to 30 who received the YFV17D yellow fever vaccine.

This clonotype appeared a few times. CDR3 nucleotides: TGTGCCAGCAGCTCCGGGGCCACCTACGAGCAGTACGTC. This codes for CASSSGATYEQYV. The chain has TRBV3-1 and TRBJ2-7; D may be TRBD1 or TRBD2 (5 bases each). Germline V gene sequence: CDR1 LGHDT, CDR2 YNNKEL (reference sequence). The length of the CDR3 is 13 residues. V shed 5 bases and J shed 2 bases, with 10 bases lying between them.

In its sample, this clonotype was seen many times. The chain recombines TRBV5-1 with TRBJ1-4; 8 bases line up with TRBD1. Looked up from germline, CDR1 is SGHRS and CDR2 is YFSETQ. CDR3 length equals 14 residues. Trimming at V came to 4 bases and at J to 6 bases, leaving 5 bases not matched to a gene. The CDR3 loop is CASSKQGGDEKLFF. The CDR3 region has the DNA TGCGCCAGCAGCAAACAGGGGGGGGATGAAAAACTGTTTTTT.

In its sample, this clonotype was seen many times. The chain combines TRBV7-2 with TRBJ2-1; 14 bases fit TRBD2. J gave up 7 bases and V 4 bases, and 3 bases lay outside the gene matches. CDR3 size: 15 residues. Germline CDR1 SGHTA, CDR2 FQGNSA. The CDR3 nucleotides are TGTGCCAGCAGCTGGGGACTAGCGGGGGCTAATGAGCAGTTCTTC. The encoded protein is CASSWGLAGANEQFF. The whole variable domain, remainder taken from reference TRBV7-2 and TRBJ2-1, is GAGVSQSPSNKVTEKGKDVELRCDPISGHTALYWYRQSLGQGLEFLIYFQGNSAPDKSGLPSDRFSAERTGGSVSTLTIQRTQQEDSAVYLCASSWGLAGANEQFFGPGTRLTVL.

A few counts support this clonotype. The chain recombines TRBV7-2 with TRBJ2-6; no reliable D call. CDR1 is SGHTA and CDR2 is FQGNSA in the germline V gene. CDR3 length equals 15 residues. Trimming removed 5 bases at V and 2 bases at J, with 10 bases between. For the CDR3, the DNA is TGTGCCAGCAGCCCGGACGCAACTGGGGCCAACGTCCTGACTTTC. This gives the protein CASSPDATGANVLTF.

This clonotype was counted many times. This chain joins TRBV7-2 and TRBJ1-3; D is possibly TRBD1 (6 bases). Trimming removed 6 bases from V and 0 bases from J, with 12 bases in between. Germline assignment: CDR1 SGHTA and CDR2 FQGNSA. The CDR3 runs to 15 residues. CDR3 sequence reads: CASRAGAGSGNTIYF. CDR3 nucleotide sequence: TGTGCCAGCAGGGCAGGGGCAGGCTCTGGAAACACCATATATTTT.

This clonotype was observed a handful of times. The V and J genes are TRBV10-3 and TRBJ1-1, with 8 bases matching TRBD1. The junction had 5 bases not matched to a gene; V was cut back by 6 bases and J by 5 bases. The V gene's germline CDR1 is ENHRY and CDR2 SYGVKD. This CDR3 comprises 13 residues. The CDR3 DNA reads TGTGCCATCAGCGACAGGGGAGGAACTGAAGCTTTCTTT. It specifies CAISDRGGTEAFF.

The chain is built from TRBV4-2 and TRBJ2-6; 7 bases map to TRBD2. Germline V lookup: CDR1 LGHNA, CDR2 YNFKEQ. V dropped 4 bases and J dropped 0; count of bases not matched to a gene: 12. The CDR3 consists of 19 residues. CDR3 sequence reads: CASSLNGAGVSSGANVLTF. As DNA, the CDR3 is TGTGCCAGCAGCCTTAACGGTGCGGGGGTGAGCTCTGGGGCCAACGTCCTGACTTTC.

The chain has TRBV20-1 and TRBJ1-5, with D unresolved. The length of the CDR3 is 14 residues. V gave up 0 bases and J gave up 5 bases, with 11 bases separating them. Germline loops: CDR1 DFQATT, CDR2 SNEGSKA (reference sequence). CDR3 sequence (DNA): TGCAGTGCTAGAGATAGAGGCCTGGATCAGCCCCAGCATTTT. Translating gives CSARDRGLDQPQHF.

The chain links TRBV9 to TRBJ2-1, with TRBD1 identical over 7 bases. After removal of 2 bases from V and 6 bases from J, the junction contained 5 bases not matched to a gene. Per the germline V gene, CDR1 is SGDLS and CDR2 is YYNGEE. The CDR3 totals 14 residues. In DNA form, the CDR3 reads TGTGCCAGCAGCGTCGGCGACAGGGCCAATGAGCAGTTCTTC. Translation gives CASSVGDRANEQFF. The variable domain in full, completed from reference TRBV9 and TRBJ2-1, reads DSGVTQTPKHLITATGQRVTLRCSPRSGDLSVYWYQQSLDQGLQFLIQYYNGEERAKGNILERFSAQQFPDLHSELNLSSLELGDSALYFCASSVGDRANEQFFGPGTRLTVL.

This clonotype showed up just a few times. The chain employs TRBV10-3 and TRBJ1-1, with a possible D match to TRBD1 (6 bases). Looked up from germline, CDR1 is ENHRY and CDR2 is SYGVKD. V was shortened by 6 bases and J by 0 bases, with 8 bases between the two germline ends. This CDR3 has 13 residues. The CDR3 spells CAISGTLNTEAFF. CDR3 DNA: TGTGCCATCAGCGGGACATTGAACACTGAAGCTTTCTTT.

This clonotype was recorded a few times. The chain links TRBV20-1 to TRBJ1-4; D unresolved. Trimming stripped 5 bases from V and 2 bases from J, with 9 bases between. The CDR3 spans 13 residues. Looked up from germline, CDR1 is DFQATT and CDR2 is SNEGSKA (reference sequence). The CDR3 reads CSAPSLTNEKLFF. The CDR3 coding sequence is TGCAGTGCTCCGTCCCTCACTAATGAAAAACTGTTTTTT.

This clonotype was seen a few times. This chain joins TRBV24-1 and TRBJ2-3; TRBD2 matches at 9 bases. Germline assignment: CDR1 KGHDR and CDR2 SFDVKD. V dropped 9 bases and J dropped 5; count of bases not matched to a gene: 11. This CDR3 comprises 15 residues. CDR3: CATAAGGGAQDTQYF. The CDR3 DNA sequence: TGTGCCACCGCGGCCGGCGGGGGGGCCCAAGATACGCAGTATTTT.

The chain carries TRBV5-4 and TRBJ2-7; D not resolved. Trimming left V 1 base short and J 1 base short, with 18 bases between. This CDR3 contains 17 residues. CDR1 SGHNT and CDR2 YYREEE come from the germline V gene (reference sequence). CDR3 coding DNA: TGTGCCAGCAGCTTGCAATGGGGTATCAGGAGTTCCTACGAGCAGTACGTC. Translated: CASSLQWGIRSSYEQYV.

This clonotype has just a few counts. The chain links TRBV7-3 to TRBJ2-1; TRBD2 might be the D (5 bases). The CDR3 spans 14 residues. V lost 2 bases and J 9 bases, leaving 14 bases between the germline ends. Germline-derived CDR1 and CDR2 are SGHTA and FQGTGA. The CDR3 loop reads CASSLGLGGGEQFF. The DNA for the CDR3 is TGTGCCAGCAGCTTAGGCTTAGGAGGCGGTGAGCAGTTCTTC.